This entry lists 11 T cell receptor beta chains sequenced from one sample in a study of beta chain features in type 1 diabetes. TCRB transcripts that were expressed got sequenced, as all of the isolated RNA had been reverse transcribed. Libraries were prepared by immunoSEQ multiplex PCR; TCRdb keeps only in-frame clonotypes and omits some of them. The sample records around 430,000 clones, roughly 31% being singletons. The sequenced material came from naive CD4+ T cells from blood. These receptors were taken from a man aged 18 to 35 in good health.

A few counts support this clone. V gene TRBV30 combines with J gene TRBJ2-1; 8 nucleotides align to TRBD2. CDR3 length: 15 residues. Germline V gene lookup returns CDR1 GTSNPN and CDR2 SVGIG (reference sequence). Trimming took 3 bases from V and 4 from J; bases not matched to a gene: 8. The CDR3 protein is CAWSTGTRSYNEQFF. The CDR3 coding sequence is TGTGCCTGGAGCACCGGGACTAGGTCTTACAATGAGCAGTTCTTC.

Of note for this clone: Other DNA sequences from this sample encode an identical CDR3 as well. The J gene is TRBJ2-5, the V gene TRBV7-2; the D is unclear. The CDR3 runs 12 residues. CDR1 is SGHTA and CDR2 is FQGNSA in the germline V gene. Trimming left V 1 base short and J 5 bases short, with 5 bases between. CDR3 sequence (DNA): TGTGCCAGCAGCTTAGTTCGTGAGACCCAGTACTTC. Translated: CASSLVRETQYF.

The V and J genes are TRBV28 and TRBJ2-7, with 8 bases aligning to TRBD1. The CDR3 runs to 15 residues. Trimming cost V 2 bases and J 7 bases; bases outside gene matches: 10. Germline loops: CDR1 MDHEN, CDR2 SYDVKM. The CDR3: CASSLEGQGLEEQYF. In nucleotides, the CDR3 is TGTGCCAGCAGTTTAGAAGGACAGGGATTGGAGGAGCAGTACTTC.

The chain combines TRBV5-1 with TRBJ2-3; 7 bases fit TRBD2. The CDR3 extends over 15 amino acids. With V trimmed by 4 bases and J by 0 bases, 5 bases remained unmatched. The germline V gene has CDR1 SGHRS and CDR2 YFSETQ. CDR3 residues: CASSPLASSTDTQYF. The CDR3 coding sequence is TGCGCCAGCAGCCCACTAGCGTCGAGCACAGATACGCAGTATTTT.

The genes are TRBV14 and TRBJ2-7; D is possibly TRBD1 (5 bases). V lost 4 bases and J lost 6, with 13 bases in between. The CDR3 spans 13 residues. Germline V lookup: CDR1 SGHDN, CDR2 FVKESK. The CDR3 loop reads CASSPRPDIEQYF. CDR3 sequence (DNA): TGTGCCAGCAGCCCCCGTCCGGACATCGAGCAGTACTTC.

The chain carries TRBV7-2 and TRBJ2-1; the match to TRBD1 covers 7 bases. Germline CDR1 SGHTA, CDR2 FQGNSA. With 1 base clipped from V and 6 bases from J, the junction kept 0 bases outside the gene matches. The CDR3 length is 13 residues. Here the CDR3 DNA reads TGTGCCAGCAGCTTAGGACAGGGCAATGAGCAGTTCTTC. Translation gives CASSLGQGNEQFF.

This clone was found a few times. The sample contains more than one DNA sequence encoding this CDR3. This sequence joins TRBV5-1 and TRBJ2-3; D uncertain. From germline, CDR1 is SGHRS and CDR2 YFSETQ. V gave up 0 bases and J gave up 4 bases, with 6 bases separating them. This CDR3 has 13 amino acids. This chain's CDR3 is CASSLGPADTQYF. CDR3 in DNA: TGCGCCAGCAGCTTGGGTCCGGCAGATACGCAGTATTTT.

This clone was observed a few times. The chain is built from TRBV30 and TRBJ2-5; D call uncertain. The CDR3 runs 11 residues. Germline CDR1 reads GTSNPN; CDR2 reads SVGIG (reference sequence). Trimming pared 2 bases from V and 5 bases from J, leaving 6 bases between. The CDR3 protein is CAWSLGETQYF. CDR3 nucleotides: TGTGCCTGGAGTCTGGGGGAGACCCAGTACTTC. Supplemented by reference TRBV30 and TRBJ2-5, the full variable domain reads SQTIHQWPATLVQPVGSPLSLECTVEGTSNPNLYWYRQAAGRGLQLLFYSVGIGQISSEVPQNLSASRPQDRQFILSSKKLLLSDSGFYLCAWSLGETQYFGPGTRLLVL.

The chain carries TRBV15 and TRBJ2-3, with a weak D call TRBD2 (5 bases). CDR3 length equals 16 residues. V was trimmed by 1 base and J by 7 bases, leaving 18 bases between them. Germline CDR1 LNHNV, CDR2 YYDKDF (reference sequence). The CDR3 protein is CATSRGGGGRVYTQYF. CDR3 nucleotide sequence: TGTGCCACCAGCAGAGGTGGAGGTGGCCGCGTGTATACGCAGTATTTT.

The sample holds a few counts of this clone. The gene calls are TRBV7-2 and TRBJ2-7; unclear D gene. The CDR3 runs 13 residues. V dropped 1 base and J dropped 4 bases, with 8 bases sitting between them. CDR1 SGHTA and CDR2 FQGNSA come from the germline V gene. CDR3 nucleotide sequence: TGTGCCAGCAGCTTAGAACGGTTTTACGAGCAGTACTTC. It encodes CASSLERFYEQYF.

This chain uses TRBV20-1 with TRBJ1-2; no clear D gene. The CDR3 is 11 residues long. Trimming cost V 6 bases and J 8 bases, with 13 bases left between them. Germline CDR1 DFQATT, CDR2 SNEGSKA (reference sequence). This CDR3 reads CSAPTRGGYTF. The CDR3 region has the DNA TGCAGTGCCCCGACCCGGGGAGGCTACACCTTC.